The clone carrying this T cell receptor (beta chain) came up a few times. The data derive from a study of blood T cells in healthy people across ages. Primed by a sample-barcoded 5' primer and a J-beta primer mix, a second PCR proceeded for about 6 to 12 cycles. TCRdb independently ran MiXCR on the 5' RACE reads; one entry per CDR3 protein. The table has 1.5 million to 2 million distinct CDR3 sequences, roughly 49% seen once. Trimming took 2 bases from V and 6 from J, leaving 13 bases between them. The germline gives CDR1 SGHTA, CDR2 FQGNSA. The CDR3 is 14 residues long. The TCR originated in a woman between 35 and 50 years old in good health. Sequencing was performed on blood. The chain recombines TRBV7-2 with TRBJ1-2; D gene uncertain. CDR3 sequence: CASSLFEGPDGYTF. The CDR3 nucleotides are TGTGCCAGCAGCTTATTTGAAGGTCCGGATGGCTACACCTTC.